The 11 T cell receptor beta chains reported below all come from one sample, sequenced in a study of T cell responses to AZD1222 COVID-19 vaccine. The method was immunoSEQ multiplex PCR; TCRdb's version includes in-frame clones alone and lacks a portion of them. The sample lists approximately 220,000 clones; just over 90% were seen once. Sequenced material: peripheral blood, taken on day 0 of MenACWY control vaccination. The receptors stem from an adult in good health.

V gene TRBV7-2 combines with J gene TRBJ1-1; D is undetermined. The CDR3 is made up of 14 amino acids. Between the trimmed V and J ends, which lost 5 bases and 3 bases, there was a span of 13 bases. Germline V gene lookup returns CDR1 SGHTA and CDR2 FQGNSA. CDR3 loop: CASSPRYGDTEAFF. The CDR3 DNA reads as TGTGCCAGCAGCCCCAGGTACGGGGACACTGAAGCTTTCTTT.

The chain couples TRBV16 to TRBJ1-2, with 7 bases that match TRBD1. Germline V gives CDR1 KGHSY, CDR2 FQNENV. V was pared by 3 bases and J by 3 bases, with 4 bases of the junction left unmatched. The length of the CDR3 is 14 residues. CDR3 DNA sequence: TGTGCCAGCAGCCACCCAGGGGGGGACTATGGCTACACCTTC. This translates into CASSHPGGDYGYTF.

This clone is a singleton in its sample. This sequence joins TRBV5-4 and TRBJ2-3, with 8 nucleotides matching TRBD2. Germline V gene lookup returns CDR1 SGHNT and CDR2 YYREEE (reference sequence). CDR3 length: 14 amino acids. J was trimmed by 3 bases and V by 3 bases; bases with no gene match: 3. CDR3 coding DNA: TGTGCCAGCAGCTCCGGGGGGGGGACAGATACGCAGTATTTT. Its protein product is CASSSGGGTDTQYF.

The chain combines TRBV6-5 with TRBJ2-7, with 8 bases matching TRBD1. Unmatched junction bases numbered 8, after V lost 8 bases and J lost 5 bases. The CDR3 contains 13 residues. CDR1 MNHEY and CDR2 SVGAGI come from the germline V gene. The CDR3 DNA is TGTGCCAGCCGGACAGGGAGAGTGGACGAGCAGTACTTC. This translates into CASRTGRVDEQYF.

CDR3: CASSITGTGVNEQYF. CDR3 in DNA: TGTGCCAGCAGCATTACCGGGACAGGGGTTAACGAGCAGTACTTC. The genes are TRBV11-2 and TRBJ2-7; 10 positions agree with TRBD1. J was trimmed by 5 bases and V by 5 bases; bases with no gene match: 9. The germline V gene encodes CDR1 SGHAT and CDR2 FQNNGV. The CDR3 totals 15 residues. Full variable domain (outside the CDR3, taken from reference TRBV11-2 and TRBJ2-7): EAGVAQSPRYKIIEKRQSVAFWCNPISGHATLYWYQQILGQGPKLLIQFQNNGVVDDSQLPKDRFSAERLKGVDSTLKIQPAKLEDSAVYLCASSITGTGVNEQYFGPGTRLTVT.

This clone was counted only a few times. The genes are TRBV2 and TRBJ2-1; D call uncertain. This CDR3 spans 12 amino acids. Trimming pared 7 bases from V and 8 bases from J, leaving 12 bases between. Germline CDR1 SNHLY, CDR2 FYNNEI. CDR3 DNA: TGTGCCAGCAACCTGTCTCCCTATGAGCAGTTCTTC. Translated, it gives CASNLSPYEQFF.

CDR3 DNA: TGTGCCAGCAGCTTGGCCCCGACCGGATACGAGCAGTACTTC. Its translation: CASSLAPTGYEQYF. This chain joins TRBV5-8 and TRBJ2-7; D unresolved. This CDR3 region has 14 residues. V was clipped by 0 bases and J by 4 bases, with 11 bases between them. Germline CDR1 SGHTS, CDR2 YDEGEE.

This clone was observed once. V is TRBV10-3 and J is TRBJ1-2; 9 bases fit TRBD1. This CDR3 spans 13 amino acids. The germline gives CDR1 ENHRY, CDR2 SYGVKD. The V gene end was trimmed by 5 bases and the J gene end by 6 bases; junction bases not matched to a gene: 4. The CDR3 loop reads CAISQDRGDGYTF. For the CDR3, the DNA is TGTGCCATCAGTCAGGACAGGGGCGATGGCTACACCTTC.

The rearrangement links TRBV28 to TRBJ1-6, with D maybe TRBD1 (5 bases). V gave up 2 bases and J gave up 6 bases, with 11 bases separating them. Per the germline V gene, CDR1 is MDHEN and CDR2 is SYDVKM. The CDR3 runs to 15 residues. The CDR3 here is CASSLPAGINSPLHF. The CDR3 bases are TGTGCCAGCAGTTTACCTGCAGGGATTAATTCACCCCTCCACTTT.

A single count supports this clone. The rearrangement links TRBV5-4 to TRBJ2-1; D not certain. CDR3 length: 16 residues. With 5 bases removed from V and 0 bases from J, the gap between germline ends came to 15 bases. Germline V CDR1 and CDR2: SGHNT, YYREEE (reference sequence). CDR3 sequence (DNA): TGTGCCAGCAGGGGGATGGGTCAGAGCTCCTACAATGAGCAGTTCTTC. As protein: CASRGMGQSSYNEQFF.

In the case of this clone: Other DNA sequences in the same sample also yield this CDR3. The V and J genes are TRBV12-3 or TRBV12-4 and TRBJ1-2; possible D gene TRBD1, 5 bases. The CDR3 has 13 residues. V was pared by 3 bases and J by 2 bases, with 7 bases between. CDR3 region: CASSLGVNYGYTF. CDR3 bases: TGTGCCAGCAGTTTGGGGGTCAACTATGGCTACACCTTC.